These T cell receptor beta chains were read from a single sample in a study of cytotoxic CD8 clonotypes in ibrutinib-treated CLL. The protocol was immunoSEQ multiplex PCR, while the TCRdb copy is restricted to in-frame clones and leaves out a portion. The data contain 65,000 to 85,000 clones, 90% of them singletons. Material: PBMCs, obtained after 12 months of ibrutinib treatment. The receptors were gathered from a human donor with chronic lymphocytic leukemia. CDR3s include the opening cysteine and the closing phenylalanine or tryptophan. D genes are given only for firm matches. Clone size, where shown, is once, few, many, or a class for clones that have expanded.

v_call: TRBV21-1; clone_size: -; d_call: -; j_call: TRBJ1-3; cdr3_nt: TGTGCCAGCAGCACCCGACAGGGAAAAGGTGGAAACACCATATATTTT; cdr3_aa: CASSTRQGKGGNTIYF
v_call: TRBV19; clone_size: once; d_call: TRBD2; j_call: TRBJ2-2; cdr3_nt: TGTGCCAGTAGTATAAGGACTAGCGGGATCACCGGGGAGCTGTTTTTT; cdr3_aa: CASSIRTSGITGELFF
v_call: TRBV11-1; clone_size: once; d_call: -; j_call: TRBJ2-6; cdr3_nt: TGTGCCAGCAGTCCCACCCCCCCTGGGGCCAACGTCCTGACTTTC; cdr3_aa: CASSPTPPGANVLTF
v_call: TRBV30; clone_size: -; d_call: TRBD1; j_call: TRBJ1-2; cdr3_nt: TGTGCCTGGGGTACAGGGGCCTATGGCTACACCTTC; cdr3_aa: CAWGTGAYGYTF
v_call: TRBV5-6; clone_size: -; d_call: TRBD2; j_call: TRBJ2-1; cdr3_nt: TGTGCCAGCAGCCTCCGGGGGCTAGCGGGACACAATGAGCAGTTCTTC; cdr3_aa: CASSLRGLAGHNEQFF
v_call: TRBV6-1; clone_size: -; d_call: -; j_call: TRBJ2-7; cdr3_nt: TGTGCCAGCAGTGGTCCCGGGGTTTCCTACGAGCAGTACTTC; cdr3_aa: CASSGPGVSYEQYF
v_call: TRBV2; clone_size: once; d_call: -; j_call: TRBJ2-3; cdr3_nt: TGTGCCAGCAGTGAGGGTAGCGGAAGCACAGATACGCAGTATTTT; cdr3_aa: CASSEGSGSTDTQYF
v_call: TRBV7-2; clone_size: -; d_call: TRBD1; j_call: TRBJ2-5; cdr3_nt: TGTGCCAGCAGCTCCTCGACAGGGGGCGGCCAAGAGACCCAGTACTTC; cdr3_aa: CASSSSTGGGQETQYF
v_call: TRBV11-1; clone_size: -; d_call: -; j_call: TRBJ1-2; cdr3_nt: TGTGCCAGCAGCCACACCTATGGCTACACCTTC; cdr3_aa: CASSHTYGYTF
v_call: TRBV7-9; clone_size: -; d_call: TRBD2; j_call: TRBJ2-3; cdr3_nt: TGTGCCAGCAGCTTAGCCTTAGCGGGAGGGCCTTCAGATACGCAGTATTTT; cdr3_aa: CASSLALAGGPSDTQYF
v_call: TRBV10-1; clone_size: -; d_call: TRBD2; j_call: TRBJ2-2; cdr3_nt: TGCGCCAGCAGTCTCCGACTAGCGGGAGAACACCGGGGAGCTGTTTTT; cdr3_aa: CASSLRLAGEHRGAVF
v_call: TRBV5-1; clone_size: -; d_call: TRBD1; j_call: TRBJ1-5; cdr3_nt: TGCGCCAGCAACCAGGACAGGGGACGAGGGCAGCCCCAGCATTTT; cdr3_aa: CASNQDRGRGQPQHF
v_call: TRBV6-1; clone_size: -; d_call: -; j_call: TRBJ2-1; cdr3_nt: TGTGCCAGCAGTGATAGACCGCGCAATGAGCAGTTCTTC; cdr3_aa: CASSDRPRNEQFF
v_call: TRBV15; clone_size: -; d_call: TRBD2; j_call: TRBJ2-3; cdr3_nt: TGTGCCACCAGCAGATTTCAAACCGGGACTAGCGTACTGCAGTATTTT; cdr3_aa: CATSRFQTGTSVLQYF
v_call: TRBV19; clone_size: -; d_call: -; j_call: TRBJ2-3; cdr3_nt: TGTGCCAGTAGTCCCGCCCGGGACCCAAGCACAGATACGCAGTATTTT; cdr3_aa: CASSPARDPSTDTQYF
v_call: TRBV5-1; clone_size: -; d_call: -; j_call: TRBJ2-1; cdr3_nt: TGCGCCAGCAGCTTGGAGGACGCCAGATACAATGAGCAGTTCTTC; cdr3_aa: CASSLEDARYNEQFF
v_call: TRBV4-1; clone_size: -; d_call: TRBD2; j_call: TRBJ2-1; cdr3_nt: TGCGCCAGCAGCTCCCCAACTAGCGGGAGGAGAGACAATGAGCAGTTCTTC; cdr3_aa: CASSSPTSGRRDNEQFF
v_call: TRBV6-5; clone_size: -; d_call: -; j_call: TRBJ1-6; cdr3_nt: TGTGCCAGCAGGCCCGGGACCGGCTTAAGCTCACCCCTCCACTTT; cdr3_aa: CASRPGTGLSSPLHF
v_call: TRBV7-7; clone_size: -; d_call: -; j_call: TRBJ2-2; cdr3_nt: TGTGCTAGCAGCCTTCGGGGCACCGGGGAGCTGTTTTTT; cdr3_aa: CASSLRGTGELFF
v_call: TRBV5-1; clone_size: -; d_call: -; j_call: TRBJ2-3; cdr3_nt: TGCGCCAGCAGCTGGGGTAAGGTCACAGATACGCAGTATTTT; cdr3_aa: CASSWGKVTDTQYF
v_call: TRBV5-1; clone_size: -; d_call: -; j_call: TRBJ2-7; cdr3_nt: TGCGCCAGCAGCTTGGAAAGCGGTCCTATCTACGAGCAGTACTTC; cdr3_aa: CASSLESGPIYEQYF
v_call: TRBV6-1; clone_size: -; d_call: -; j_call: TRBJ1-5; cdr3_nt: TGTGCCAGCAGGGACCAGGCGTATAGCAATCAGCCCCAGCATTTT; cdr3_aa: CASRDQAYSNQPQHF
v_call: TRBV19; clone_size: -; d_call: -; j_call: TRBJ1-1; cdr3_nt: TGTGCCAGTAGTATACCCCGTGAACACACTGAAGCTTTCTTT; cdr3_aa: CASSIPREHTEAFF
v_call: TRBV23-1; clone_size: -; d_call: -; j_call: TRBJ1-5; cdr3_nt: TGCGCCAGCAGTCAATCTAGAGGCGGAAGCAATCAGCCCCAGCATTTT; cdr3_aa: CASSQSRGGSNQPQHF
v_call: TRBV19; clone_size: -; d_call: -; j_call: TRBJ1-5; cdr3_nt: TGTGCCAGTAGTATAGGATCGGAGGGGGATCAGCCCCAGCATTTT; cdr3_aa: CASSIGSEGDQPQHF
v_call: TRBV28; clone_size: -; d_call: -; j_call: TRBJ1-1; cdr3_nt: TGTGCCAGCAGTGGGGGTTGGACGAACACTGAAGCTTTCTTT; cdr3_aa: CASSGGWTNTEAFF
v_call: TRBV6-5; clone_size: -; d_call: -; j_call: TRBJ2-5; cdr3_nt: TGTGCCAGCAAAGCAGGGGTTCAAGAGACCCAGTACTTC; cdr3_aa: CASKAGVQETQYF
v_call: TRBV5-1; clone_size: -; d_call: -; j_call: TRBJ2-3; cdr3_nt: TGCGCCAGCAGCTTGGAGGGGGTCGGTACAGATACGCAGTATTTT; cdr3_aa: CASSLEGVGTDTQYF
v_call: TRBV10-1; clone_size: -; d_call: -; j_call: TRBJ1-2; cdr3_nt: TGCGCCAGCAGTGAGTCCGCAGGCTATGGCTACACCTTC; cdr3_aa: CASSESAGYGYTF
v_call: TRBV29-1; clone_size: -; d_call: -; j_call: TRBJ2-3; cdr3_nt: TGCAGCGTTGAAGATGGTCAGGTGAACACAGATACGCAGTATTTT; cdr3_aa: CSVEDGQVNTDTQYF
v_call: TRBV19; clone_size: -; d_call: -; j_call: TRBJ2-1; cdr3_nt: TGTGCCAGTGTGGACAGCCGCTCCTACAATGAGCAGTTCTTC; cdr3_aa: CASVDSRSYNEQFF
v_call: TRBV5-5; clone_size: -; d_call: -; j_call: TRBJ1-1; cdr3_nt: TGTGCCAGCAGCTTGACAGGGAACACTGAAGCTTTCTTT; cdr3_aa: CASSLTGNTEAFF
v_call: TRBV27; clone_size: -; d_call: -; j_call: TRBJ1-1; cdr3_nt: TGTGCCAGCAGTTTGGGCCGTAATACTGAAGCTTTCTTT; cdr3_aa: CASSLGRNTEAFF